This TCR beta chain emerged from a study of T cells in Graves' hyperthyroidism and ophthalmopathy. Clinical symptoms, serum thyroxine and TRAb, thyroid ultrasound and orbital computed tomography together formed the diagnostic basis. From approximately 9.1 ml of fresh peripheral blood, PBMCs were isolated. This clonotype has just one count. What it binds is unknown. The study's findings and limits: Prediction of ophthalmopathy progression came a median approximately 6 months pre-onset.

RNA transcripts yielded amplified TCR beta CDR3 regions. The TCR CDR3 first-round RT-PCR relied on the HTBI primer set. MiXCR was run by TCRdb on the multiplex PCR reads, yielding one entry per CDR3 protein. The sample holds more than 300,000 distinct CDR3 sequences; about 15% are singletons and the top ten take around 24%. The source is a woman in her twenties or thirties with Graves' hyperthyroidism. Specimen: blood.

CDR3 loop: CASGPSPLQPQHF. Written as DNA, the CDR3 is TGTGCCAGCGGTCCATCGCCCCTCCAGCCCCAGCATTTT. The chain carries TRBV9 and TRBJ1-5; D gene ambiguous. The CDR3 loop spans 13 amino acids. V dropped 7 bases and J dropped 7 bases, with 15 bases sitting between them. Germline CDR1 and CDR2: SGDLS and YYNGEE.